The clone carrying this TCR beta chain was detected once. No antigen is known for it. V lost 3 bases to trimming and J lost 1 base, with 14 bases between them. The length of the CDR3 is 15 residues. Germline CDR1 is SQVTM and CDR2 is ANQGSEA. This record comes from a study of Ad26.COV2.S vaccination and SARS-CoV-2 variants. Study-wide findings and caveats: Reportedly, after vaccination the spike-specific CD8+ and CD4+ T cell responses displayed substantial breadth. Higher spike-specific TCR breadth was found in vaccine recipients than in placebo recipients. Researchers cautioned that TCR breadth and depth analyses may have underestimated total T cell responses. Vaccinated and placebo-treated recipients had similar non-spike TCR breadth.

Repertoires were generated with immunoSEQ multiplex PCR, while TCRdb's copy carries only in-frame clones and drops some. The sample gives about 350,000 clones, 92% of which show up once; under 4% is in the top ten. The rearrangement uses TRBV29-1 and TRBJ2-3, with D hard to call. Material: peripheral blood, obtained after recovery from COVID-19. This TCR was recovered from a human donor who had recovered from COVID-19. The CDR3 region has the DNA TGCAGCGTTGAGCCGGCCTTCGGAGGCACAGATACGCAGTATTTT. Protein sequence: CSVEPAFGGTDTQYF.